A selection of T cell receptor beta chains follows, all from one sample in a study of blood T cell repertoires in COVID-19. Generated by immunoSEQ multiplex PCR, the TCRdb table keeps only in-frame clones and is missing some. The data contain about 220,000 clones, under 90% of them seen just once; the ten biggest clones take up 4% to 6%. The sample was peripheral blood. Receptors were obtained from a woman aged 60 to 75 who had recovered from COVID-19. Each CDR3 is given with its conserved first and last residue. Fields, in order: D gene, V gene, J gene, clone size, CDR3 protein, CDR3 DNA. A D gene is named only where the DNA matches it firmly. Expanded clones get a size class; other rows say once, few or many, or leave the size out.

>.|TRBV25-1|TRBJ1-1|.
CASSADKNTEAFF
TGTGCCAGCAGTGCCGACAAGAACACTGAAGCTTTCTTT
>.|TRBV30|TRBJ1-1|.
CASGGGTEAFF
TGTGCCTCGGGAGGAGGAACTGAAGCTTTCTTT
>.|TRBV12-5|TRBJ2-3|.
CASGLGGVTDTQYF
TGTGCTAGTGGTCTTGGCGGGGTCACAGATACGCAGTATTTT
>.|TRBV24-1|TRBJ2-1|.
CATSDRGSLENEQFF
TGTGCCACCAGTGATCGGGGGTCTTTGGAAAATGAGCAGTTCTTC
>.|TRBV6-1|TRBJ1-1|.
CASSEIVVAGAFF
TGTGCCAGCAGTGAAATTGTAGTCGCGGGGGCTTTCTTT
>TRBD1|TRBV5-5|TRBJ1-2|.
CASSRTWADREWNGYTF
TGTGCCAGCAGCCGCACCTGGGCGGACAGGGAATGGAATGGCTACACCTTC
>TRBD1|TRBV2|TRBJ1-5|few
CASSPRGQVTQPQHF
TGTGCCAGCAGTCCTCGGGGACAGGTGACACAGCCCCAGCATTTT
>.|TRBV6-5|TRBJ2-7|many
CASSYFQGGEQYF
TGTGCCAGCAGTTACTTTCAGGGAGGCGAGCAGTACTTC
>.|TRBV11-3|TRBJ1-3|.
CASSFGTSGNTIYF
TGTGCCAGCAGCTTTGGGACATCTGGAAACACCATATATTTT
>.|TRBV12-3/TRBV12-4|TRBJ2-7|.
CASSFAPRGEQYF
TGTGCCAGCAGTTTTGCCCCTCGGGGGGAGCAGTACTTC
>.|TRBV2|TRBJ1-6|.
CASSVERDSPLHF
TGTGCCAGCAGTGTAGAGCGGGATTCACCCCTCCACTTT
>.|TRBV9|TRBJ2-5|.
CASSVAQGQETQYF
TGTGCCAGCAGCGTAGCTCAGGGCCAAGAGACCCAGTACTTC
>TRBD1|TRBV5-6|TRBJ2-3|.
CASSNLRGRRADTQYF
TGTGCCAGCAGCAACCTCAGGGGGCGCAGGGCAGATACGCAGTATTTT
>.|TRBV5-8|TRBJ1-5|once
CASSSRQLNQPQHF
TGTGCCAGCAGTTCCAGACAGCTCAATCAGCCCCAGCATTTT
>.|TRBV10-3|TRBJ2-1|.
CAIRESGYNEQFF
TGTGCCATCAGGGAGAGCGGATACAATGAGCAGTTCTTC
>.|TRBV15|TRBJ1-3|.
CATSRNSPGASGNTIYF
TGTGCCACCAGCAGAAATTCTCCGGGTGCCTCTGGAAACACCATATATTTT
>.|TRBV7-2|TRBJ2-5|.
CASSPARGLKETQYF
TGTGCCAGCAGCCCGGCGAGGGGACTGAAAGAGACCCAGTACTTC
>TRBD2|TRBV15|TRBJ2-7|.
CATSRDPGTRDEQYF
TGTGCCACCAGCAGAGACCCCGGGACTAGAGACGAGCAGTACTTC
>TRBD2|TRBV12-5|TRBJ2-3|.
CASGLPGLATQYF
TGTGCTAGTGGTTTGCCCGGACTAGCGACGCAGTATTTT
>.|TRBV9|TRBJ2-5|once
CASSSGSRPSTQYF
TGTGCCAGCAGCTCTGGCTCTAGGCCAAGTACCCAGTACTTC
>.|TRBV18|TRBJ2-1|.
CASSPTGGEQFF
TGTGCCAGCTCACCAACTGGGGGGGAGCAGTTCTTC
>TRBD1|TRBV28|TRBJ2-1|.
CASRLPTGGSSDEQFF
TGTGCCAGCAGACTACCGACAGGGGGCTCTTCGGATGAGCAGTTCTTC
>TRBD2|TRBV7-2|TRBJ2-1|.
CASSETSGDYNEQFF
TGTGCCAGCAGCGAGACTAGCGGGGATTACAATGAGCAGTTCTTC
>.|TRBV2|TRBJ1-6|.
CASSVQYNSPLHF
TGTGCCAGCAGTGTACAGTATAATTCACCCCTCCACTTT
>.|TRBV7-7|TRBJ2-2|few
CASSLLQGGPGELFF
TGTGCTAGCAGCTTATTACAGGGTGGTCCCGGGGAGCTGTTTTTT
>.|TRBV11-3|TRBJ1-6|.
CASSLDLDSPLHF
TGTGCCAGCAGCTTAGATCTAGATTCACCCCTCCACTTT
>.|TRBV21-1|TRBJ2-3|.
CASSKGIRRGRPTDTQYF
TGTGCCAGCAGCAAAGGAATAAGAAGGGGGCGCCCCACAGATACGCAGTATTTT
>TRBD1|TRBV30|TRBJ1-2|few
CASWTGSNYGYTF
TGTGCCTCCTGGACAGGCTCTAACTATGGCTACACCTTC
>TRBD1|TRBV5-1|TRBJ2-2|.
CASSLLPTGSNTGELFF
TGCGCCAGCAGCTTGCTTCCGACAGGGTCGAACACCGGGGAGCTGTTTTTT
>.|TRBV19|TRBJ1-2|.
CARKFGRSYGYTF
TGTGCCAGAAAATTTGGGAGGAGCTATGGCTACACCTTC
>.|TRBV7-8|TRBJ1-2|.
CASSWDIEGYGYTF
TGTGCCAGCAGCTGGGACATTGAGGGCTATGGCTACACCTTC
>.|TRBV9|TRBJ1-5|.
CASSPGVGQPQHF
TGTGCCAGCAGCCCGGGGGTGGGGCAGCCCCAGCATTTT
>.|TRBV4-3|TRBJ2-7|.
CASSQDNVGPGVFGVHEQYF
TGCGCCAGCAGCCAAGATAATGTCGGGCCGGGGGTTTTCGGTGTCCACGAGCAGTACTTC
>TRBD1|TRBV6-5|TRBJ1-4|.
CASSYSGQGGEKLFF
TGTGCCAGCAGTTATTCCGGACAGGGAGGTGAAAAACTGTTTTTT
>TRBD1|TRBV10-3|TRBJ2-2|.
CAIRTGGFTGELFF
TGTGCCATCAGGACAGGGGGCTTTACCGGGGAGCTGTTTTTT
>TRBD1|TRBV4-1|TRBJ1-6|.
CASSQAVLGQRNSPLHF
TGCGCCAGCAGCCAAGCAGTCTTGGGACAGCGAAATTCACCCCTCCACTTT
>TRBD1|TRBV2|TRBJ1-5|.
CASSGDREYQPQHF
TGTGCCAGCAGTGGGGACAGGGAGTATCAGCCCCAGCATTTT
>.|TRBV7-9|TRBJ1-2|.
CASSGIDNDYGYTF
TGTGCCAGCAGCGGCATAGACAACGACTATGGCTACACCTTC
>.|TRBV6-5|TRBJ2-7|once
CASSYRTTGTDEQYF
TGTGCCAGCAGTTACAGGACGACAGGTACCGACGAGCAGTACTTC
>TRBD2|TRBV7-2|TRBJ2-1|.
CASSLVSGGAGEQFF
TGTGCCAGCAGCTTAGTCAGCGGGGGGGCCGGCGAGCAGTTCTTC
>TRBD1|TRBV7-2|TRBJ2-2|once
CASSLVGQGTGELFF
TGTGCCAGCAGCTTAGTTGGACAGGGAACCGGGGAGCTGTTTTTT
>.|TRBV9|TRBJ2-7|once
CASSQRGQGYEQYF
TGTGCCAGCAGCCAAAGGGGCCAGGGCTACGAGCAGTACTTC
>.|TRBV7-2|TRBJ1-3|.
CASRAVGGSFGNTIYF
TGTGCCAGCAGGGCTGTCGGGGGATCTTTTGGAAACACCATATATTTT
>TRBD1|TRBV2|TRBJ2-7|once
CASSWDRGLILYYEQYF
TGTGCCAGCAGTTGGGACAGGGGGCTGATATTATACTACGAGCAGTACTTC
>TRBD1|TRBV5-1|TRBJ2-7|.
CASSFLWDRAYEQYF
TGCGCCAGCAGCTTTTTATGGGACAGAGCCTACGAGCAGTACTTC
>.|TRBV3-1/TRBV3-2|TRBJ2-3|.
CASSQDRGLGATDTQYF
TGTGCCAGCAGCCAAGATAGGGGCCTAGGGGCCACAGATACGCAGTATTTT
>TRBD2|TRBV5-4|TRBJ2-2|.
CASSFLAGRGTGELFF
TGTGCCAGCAGCTTTCTAGCGGGGCGGGGAACCGGGGAGCTGTTTTTT
>.|TRBV5-1|TRBJ1-1|.
CASSLGRGAFF
TGCGCCAGCAGCTTGGGAAGGGGGGCTTTCTTT
>.|TRBV18|TRBJ2-1|.
CASSPQRRTAGEQFF
TGTGCCAGCTCACCACAGAGAAGGACGGCGGGGGAGCAGTTCTTC
>TRBD1|TRBV29-1|TRBJ1-5|once
CSVGTGDSNQPQHF
TGCAGCGTTGGGACAGGGGATAGCAATCAGCCCCAGCATTTT
>TRBD2|TRBV7-2|TRBJ2-3|.
CASSLDQREGDTQYF
TGTGCCAGCAGCTTAGACCAAAGGGAGGGGGATACGCAGTATTTT
>.|TRBV7-8|TRBJ2-7|.
CASSLPYGGREQYF
TGTGCCAGCAGCTTACCTTACGGCGGGCGCGAGCAGTACTTC
>TRBD1|TRBV3-1/TRBV3-2|TRBJ1-2|.
CASSQTGQGYGYTF
TGTGCCAGCAGCCAGACAGGGCAGGGATATGGCTACACCTTC